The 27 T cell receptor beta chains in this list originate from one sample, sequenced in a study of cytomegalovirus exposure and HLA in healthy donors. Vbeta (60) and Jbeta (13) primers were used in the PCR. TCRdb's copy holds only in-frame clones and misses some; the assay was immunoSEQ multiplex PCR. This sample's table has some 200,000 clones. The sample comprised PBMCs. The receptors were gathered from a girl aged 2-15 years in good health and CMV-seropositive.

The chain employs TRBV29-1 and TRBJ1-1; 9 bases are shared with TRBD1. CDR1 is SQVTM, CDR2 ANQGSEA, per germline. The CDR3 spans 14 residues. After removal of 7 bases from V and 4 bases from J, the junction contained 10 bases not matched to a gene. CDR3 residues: CSAGSGQGATEAFF. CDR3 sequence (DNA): TGCAGCGCCGGGTCGGGACAGGGTGCCACTGAAGCTTTCTTT.

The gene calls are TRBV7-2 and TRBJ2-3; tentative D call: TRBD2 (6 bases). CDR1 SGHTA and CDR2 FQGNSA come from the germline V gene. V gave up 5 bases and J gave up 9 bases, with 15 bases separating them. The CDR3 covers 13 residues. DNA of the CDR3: TGTGCCAGCAGCCACCGGACTATCGGGACGCAGTATTTT. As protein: CASSHRTIGTQYF.

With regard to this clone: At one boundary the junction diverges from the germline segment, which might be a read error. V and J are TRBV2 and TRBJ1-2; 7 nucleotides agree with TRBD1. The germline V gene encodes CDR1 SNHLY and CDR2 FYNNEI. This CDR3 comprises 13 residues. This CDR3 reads CASSGDRSYSYTF. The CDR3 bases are TGTGCCAGCAGTGGGGACAGATCCTATAGCTACACCTTC.

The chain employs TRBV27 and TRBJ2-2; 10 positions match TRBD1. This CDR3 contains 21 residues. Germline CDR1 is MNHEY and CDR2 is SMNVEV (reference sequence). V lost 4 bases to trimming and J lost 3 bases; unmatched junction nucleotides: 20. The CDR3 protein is CASSYAEISKTGGWYTGELFF. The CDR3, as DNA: TGTGCCAGCAGTTATGCCGAAATATCGAAGACAGGGGGCTGGTACACCGGGGAGCTGTTTTTT.

The CDR3 here is CASSFFRDSYEQYF. DNA of the CDR3: TGTGCCAGCAGCTTCTTCCGGGACTCCTACGAGCAGTACTTC. V gene TRBV5-4 combines with J gene TRBJ2-7; tentatively, D is TRBD2 (5 bases). The V gene lost 2 bases and the J gene lost 0 bases, with 9 bases spanning the gap. The CDR3 has 14 residues. Per germline, CDR1 SGHNT and CDR2 YYREEE (reference sequence).

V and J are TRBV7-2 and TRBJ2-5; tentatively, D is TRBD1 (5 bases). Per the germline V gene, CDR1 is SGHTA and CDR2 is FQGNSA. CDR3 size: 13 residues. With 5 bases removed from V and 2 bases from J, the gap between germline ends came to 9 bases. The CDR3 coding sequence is TGTGCCAGCAGCCTCAACAGGCAAGAGACCCAGTACTTC. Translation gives CASSLNRQETQYF.

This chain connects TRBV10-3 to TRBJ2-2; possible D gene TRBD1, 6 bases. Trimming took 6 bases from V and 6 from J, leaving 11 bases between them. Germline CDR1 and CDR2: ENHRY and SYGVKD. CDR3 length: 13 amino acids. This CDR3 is CAIRGHEAGELFF. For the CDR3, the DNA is TGTGCCATCAGGGGACATGAGGCCGGGGAGCTGTTTTTT.

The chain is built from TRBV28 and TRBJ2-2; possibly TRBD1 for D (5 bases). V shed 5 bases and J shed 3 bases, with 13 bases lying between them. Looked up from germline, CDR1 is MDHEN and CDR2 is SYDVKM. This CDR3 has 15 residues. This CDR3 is CASSTLTVYTGELFF. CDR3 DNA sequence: TGTGCCAGCAGTACTTTGACAGTGTACACCGGGGAGCTGTTTTTT.

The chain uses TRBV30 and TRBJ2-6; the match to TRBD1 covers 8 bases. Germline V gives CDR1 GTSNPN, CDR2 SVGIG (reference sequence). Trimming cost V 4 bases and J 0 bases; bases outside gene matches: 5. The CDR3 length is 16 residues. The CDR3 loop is CAWTGGIYSGANVLTF. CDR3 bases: TGTGCCTGGACAGGGGGCATCTACTCTGGGGCCAACGTCCTGACTTTC.

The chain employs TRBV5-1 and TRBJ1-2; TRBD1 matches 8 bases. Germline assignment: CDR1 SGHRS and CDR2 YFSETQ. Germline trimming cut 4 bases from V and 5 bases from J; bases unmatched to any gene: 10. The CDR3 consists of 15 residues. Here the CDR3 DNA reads TGCGCCAGCAGCCTAAGCCCGGGACAGGCATATGGCTACACCTTC. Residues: CASSLSPGQAYGYTF.

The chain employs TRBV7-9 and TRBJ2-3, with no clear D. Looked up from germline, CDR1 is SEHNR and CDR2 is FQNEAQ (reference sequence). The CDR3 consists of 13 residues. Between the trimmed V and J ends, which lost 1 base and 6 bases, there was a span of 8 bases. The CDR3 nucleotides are TGTGCCAGCAGCTTAGGTGTACAGGATACGCAGTATTTT. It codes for CASSLGVQDTQYF. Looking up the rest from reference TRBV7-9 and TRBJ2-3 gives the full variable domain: DTGVSQNPRHKITKRGQNVTFRCDPISEHNRLYWYRQTLGQGPEFLTYFQNEAQLEKSRLLSDRFSAERPKGSFSTLEIQRTEQGDSAMYLCASSLGVQDTQYFGPGTRLTVL.

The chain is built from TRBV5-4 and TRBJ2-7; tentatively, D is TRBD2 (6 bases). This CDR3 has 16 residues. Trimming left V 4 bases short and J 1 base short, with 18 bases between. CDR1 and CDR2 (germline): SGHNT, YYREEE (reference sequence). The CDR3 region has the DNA TGTGCCAGCAGCCCGGGACTTATAATTCATTCCTACGAGCAGTACTTC. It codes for CASSPGLIIHSYEQYF.

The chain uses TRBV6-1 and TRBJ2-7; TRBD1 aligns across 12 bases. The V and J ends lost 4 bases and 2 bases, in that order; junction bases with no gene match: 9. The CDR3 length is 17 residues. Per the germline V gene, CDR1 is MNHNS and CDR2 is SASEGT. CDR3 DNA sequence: TGTGCCAGCAGTGTTCAGTGGGGGACAGGGGGCACCTACGAGCAGTACTTC. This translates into CASSVQWGTGGTYEQYF.

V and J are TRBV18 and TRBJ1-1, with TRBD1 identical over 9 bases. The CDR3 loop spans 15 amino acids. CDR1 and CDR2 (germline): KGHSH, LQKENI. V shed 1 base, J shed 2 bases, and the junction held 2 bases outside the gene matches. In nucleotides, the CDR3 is TGTGCCAGCTCACCACGGGACAGGGTAAACACTGAAGCTTTCTTT. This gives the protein CASSPRDRVNTEAFF.

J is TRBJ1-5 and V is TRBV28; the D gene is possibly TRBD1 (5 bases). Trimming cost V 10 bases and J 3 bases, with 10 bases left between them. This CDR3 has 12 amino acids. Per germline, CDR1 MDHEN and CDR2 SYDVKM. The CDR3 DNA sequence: TGTGCCATCCGGGGGTCCAATCAGCCCCAGCATTTT. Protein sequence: CAIRGSNQPQHF.

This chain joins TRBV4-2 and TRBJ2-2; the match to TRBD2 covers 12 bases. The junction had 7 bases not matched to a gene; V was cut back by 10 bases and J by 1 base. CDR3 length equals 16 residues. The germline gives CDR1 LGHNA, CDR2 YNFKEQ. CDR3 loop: CATEPLAGGNTGELFF. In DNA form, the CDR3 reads TGTGCCACGGAACCACTAGCGGGAGGGAACACCGGGGAGCTGTTTTTT.

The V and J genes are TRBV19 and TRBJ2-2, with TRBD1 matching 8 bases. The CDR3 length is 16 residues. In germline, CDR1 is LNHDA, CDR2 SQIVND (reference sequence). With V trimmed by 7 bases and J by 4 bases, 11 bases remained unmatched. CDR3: CASKYTGGFITGELFF. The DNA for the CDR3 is TGTGCCAGTAAATATACAGGGGGGTTTATCACCGGGGAGCTGTTTTTT.

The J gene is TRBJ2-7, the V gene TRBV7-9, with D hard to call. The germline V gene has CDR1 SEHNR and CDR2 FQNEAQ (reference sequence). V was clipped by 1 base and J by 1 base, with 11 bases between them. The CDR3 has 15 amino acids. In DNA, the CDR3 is TGTGCCAGCAGCTTAGATTTCGGCAGGTCCTACGAGCAGTACTTC. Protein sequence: CASSLDFGRSYEQYF.

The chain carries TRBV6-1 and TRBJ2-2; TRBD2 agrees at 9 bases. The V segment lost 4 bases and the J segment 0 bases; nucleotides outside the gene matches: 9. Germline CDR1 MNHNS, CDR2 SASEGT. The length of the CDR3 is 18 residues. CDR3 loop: CASSGQPVAGANTGELFF. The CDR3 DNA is TGTGCCAGCAGTGGACAACCCGTAGCGGGGGCGAACACCGGGGAGCTGTTTTTT.

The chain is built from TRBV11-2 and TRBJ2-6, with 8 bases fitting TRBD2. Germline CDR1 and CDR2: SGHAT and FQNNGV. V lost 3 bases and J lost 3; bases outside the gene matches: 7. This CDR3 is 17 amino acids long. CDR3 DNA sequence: TGTGCCAGCAGCTTTTTTGCGGGGGGTGGTGGGGCCAACGTCCTGACTTTC. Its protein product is CASSFFAGGGGANVLTF. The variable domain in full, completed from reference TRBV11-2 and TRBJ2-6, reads EAGVAQSPRYKIIEKRQSVAFWCNPISGHATLYWYQQILGQGPKLLIQFQNNGVVDDSQLPKDRFSAERLKGVDSTLKIQPAKLEDSAVYLCASSFFAGGGGANVLTFGAGSRLTVL.

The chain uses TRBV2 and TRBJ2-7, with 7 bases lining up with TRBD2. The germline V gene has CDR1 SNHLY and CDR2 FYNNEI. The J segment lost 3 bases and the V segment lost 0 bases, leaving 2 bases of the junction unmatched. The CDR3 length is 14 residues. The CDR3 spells CASSEAGGLYEQYF. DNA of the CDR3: TGTGCCAGCAGTGAAGCGGGAGGGCTCTACGAGCAGTACTTC.

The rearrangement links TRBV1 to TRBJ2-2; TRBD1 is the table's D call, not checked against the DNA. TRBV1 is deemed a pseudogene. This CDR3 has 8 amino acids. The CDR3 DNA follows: TGCACCCAAGGGGAGCTGTTTTTT. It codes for CTQGELFF.

The CDR3 DNA reads TGTGCCAGCAGCTTAGGTCAACAGGGCGGCAATCAGCCCCAGCATTTT. Translating gives CASSLGQQGGNQPQHF. The chain is built from TRBV7-6 and TRBJ1-5; possible D gene TRBD1, 6 bases. Germline V gene lookup returns CDR1 SGHVS and CDR2 FNYEAQ. Trimming cost V 1 base and J 2 bases, with 12 bases left between them. The length of the CDR3 is 16 residues.

The CDR3 loop is CASSPPHGAKNTEAFF. The CDR3 bases are TGTGCCAGCAGCCCCCCCCATGGGGCGAAGAACACTGAAGCTTTCTTT. The chain combines TRBV7-3 with TRBJ1-1, with a weak D call TRBD1 (5 bases). Germline V lookup: CDR1 SGHTA, CDR2 FQGTGA. V lost 5 bases to trimming and J lost 1 base, with 17 bases between them. The CDR3 runs to 16 residues. The full variable domain, in which reference TRBV7-3 and TRBJ1-1 provide the parts outside the CDR3, is GAGVSQTPSNKVTEKGKYVELRCDPISGHTALYWYRQSLGQGPEFLIYFQGTGAADDSGLPNDRFFAVRPEGSVSTLKIQRTERGDSAVYLCASSPPHGAKNTEAFFGQGTRLTVV.

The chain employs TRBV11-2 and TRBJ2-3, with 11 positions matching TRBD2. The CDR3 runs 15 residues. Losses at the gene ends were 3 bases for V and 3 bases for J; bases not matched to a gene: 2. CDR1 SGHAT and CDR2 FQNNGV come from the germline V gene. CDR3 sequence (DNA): TGTGCCAGCAGCTTGGCTAGCGGGAGGACAGATACGCAGTATTTT. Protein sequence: CASSLASGRTDTQYF.

In nucleotides, the CDR3 is TGCAGCGTGACAGGGGATAATGAAAAACTGTTTTTT. Translation: CSVTGDNEKLFF. J is TRBJ1-4 and V is TRBV29-1, with 8 bases lining up with TRBD1. CDR3 length: 12 amino acids. V gave up 6 bases and J gave up 4 bases; unmatched junction bases: 1. In germline, CDR1 is SQVTM, CDR2 ANQGSEA.

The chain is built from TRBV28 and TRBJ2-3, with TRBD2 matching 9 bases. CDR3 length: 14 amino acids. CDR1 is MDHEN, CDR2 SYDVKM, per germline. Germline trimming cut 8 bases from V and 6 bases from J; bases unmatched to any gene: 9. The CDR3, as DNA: TGTGCCAGCCTTGGCGGGAGGGGTGGGGATACGCAGTATTTT. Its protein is CASLGGRGGDTQYF. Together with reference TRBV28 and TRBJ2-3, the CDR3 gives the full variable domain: DVKVTQSSRYLVKRTGEKVFLECVQDMDHENMFWYRQDPGLGLRLIYFSYDVKMKEKGDIPEGYSVSREKKERFSLILESASTNQTSMYLCASLGGRGGDTQYFGPGTRLTVL.